This TCR beta chain emerged from a study of blood T cell repertoires in COVID-19. V was pared by 6 bases and J by 6 bases, with 14 bases between. The CDR3 totals 14 residues. Germline CDR1 and CDR2: SNHLY and FYNNEI. TCRdb's copy holds only in-frame clones and misses some; the assay was immunoSEQ multiplex PCR. The sample consists of approximately 180,000 clones, more than 75% of them appearing once. The receptor's source is a human donor in a cohort sampled during active COVID-19. The V call is TRBV2, the J call TRBJ2-2; tentatively, D is TRBD2 (5 bases). Material: peripheral blood. The CDR3 DNA is TGTGCCAGCAGATTAACTGACGGGGCCGGGGAGCTGTTTTTT. Translating gives CASRLTDGAGELFF.